This is a list of T cell receptor beta chains from one sample in a study of cytomegalovirus exposure and HLA in healthy donors. Assay used: immunoSEQ multiplex PCR; TCRdb lists only in-frame clones, some missing. The profile shows 150,000 or so clones, around 75% of them singletons. The material sequenced was PBMCs. All receptors derive from a man aged 25 to 40 in good health and CMV-seropositive. Both conserved end residues are part of each CDR3. Only part of the rows carry a size: once, few, many, or a class if the clone is expanded.

V gene: TRBV7-9; clone size: once; CDR3 protein: CASSGAGGYEQYF
V gene: TRBV29-1; clone size: .; CDR3 protein: CSVLRDRSSYEQYF
V gene: TRBV7-8; clone size: .; CDR3 protein: CASSSDGDYGYTF
V gene: TRBV5-1; clone size: .; CDR3 protein: CASSSRLAGSNEQFF
V gene: TRBV19; clone size: once; CDR3 protein: CASSLGRQVMSPLHF
V gene: TRBV27; clone size: once; CDR3 protein: CASRTGQGNNEQFF
V gene: TRBV6-5; clone size: .; CDR3 protein: CASSRLEGAHSPLHF
V gene: TRBV30; clone size: .; CDR3 protein: CAWSVYRNEQFF
V gene: TRBV5-1; clone size: .; CDR3 protein: CASSLVLAGQETQYF
V gene: TRBV14; clone size: .; CDR3 protein: CASSQFRDRGLKAFF
V gene: TRBV30; clone size: .; CDR3 protein: CAWRFLRGTEAFF
V gene: TRBV7-8; clone size: .; CDR3 protein: CASSSNRVSYGYTF
V gene: TRBV7-2; clone size: .; CDR3 protein: CASSRPGLLVREQFF
V gene: TRBV5-4; clone size: .; CDR3 protein: CASSYDRGPSPLHF
V gene: TRBV27; clone size: few; CDR3 protein: CASSSSSGLGTDTQYF
V gene: TRBV7-9; clone size: .; CDR3 protein: CASSHYRGTDTQYF
V gene: TRBV5-4; clone size: few; CDR3 protein: CASSLEPLQYAEAFF
V gene: TRBV19; clone size: .; CDR3 protein: CASSISLNTEAFF
V gene: TRBV27; clone size: .; CDR3 protein: CASSFFLGPLGGTEAFF
V gene: TRBV5-4; clone size: once; CDR3 protein: CASSFALAQETQYF
V gene: TRBV5-6; clone size: .; CDR3 protein: CASSLLRTQETQYF